This T cell receptor beta chain was found in a study of T-cell reconstitution after alpha-beta-depleted transplantation in children. Findings and caveats of the study: T cells produced anew were the main source of T-cell counts and diversity one year after transplant.

At least ten counts were recorded for this clonotype. Its antigen is unknown. The V and J ends lost 0 bases and 11 bases respectively, with 20 bases between them. This CDR3 has 16 amino acids. Germline V CDR1 and CDR2: SEHNR, FQNEAQ (reference sequence). The authors prepared the TCRbeta library with unique molecular identifiers. TCRdb re-called the PCR reads through MiXCR, storing one row per CDR3 protein. The table lists about 3,800 distinct CDR3 sequences, approximately 8.6% of them singletons. This sequence joins TRBV7-9 and TRBJ2-1; D is undetermined. The sequence was collected from a male patient aged 2-9 years who had a stem cell transplant for acute lymphoblastic leukemia, so the T cells may come from the graft donor. The source was PBMCs, mostly from graft donor cells, collected 180 days after TCRalphabeta/CD19-depleted stem cell transplant. DNA of the CDR3: TGTGCCAGCAGCTTAGCCGTGAGGTTAGGACCACGTCAGCAGTTCTTC. This codes for CASSLAVRLGPRQQFF.